The following is a T cell receptor beta chain sequence with its context. Participants spanned ages about 18 to 100 years and resided in about 25 US areas. This CDR3 spans 15 amino acids. Germline V CDR1 and CDR2: SGHNT, YENEEA. With 6 bases removed from V and 2 bases from J, the gap between germline ends came to 17 bases. The data originate from a study of blood T cell repertoires in COVID-19. For the study at large: Sources were T cells, B-cell-depleted T cells, or PBMCs; the material itself was cDNA or gDNA.

Measured with immunoSEQ multiplex PCR; TCRdb has only the in-frame clones, and not every one. The data contain 200,000 to 250,000 clones, over 75% of them seen just once; the ten biggest clones take up roughly 3.7%. Sequencing was done on a sample of PBMCs or T cells enriched from blood (not recorded which). The origin of this receptor is a woman between 18 and 30 years old in a cohort exposed to, infected with or recovered from COVID-19 (not recorded which). This chain joins TRBV11-3 and TRBJ2-7; perhaps TRBD1 as D (7 bases). The CDR3 is CASRPYQGGTYEQYF. In DNA form, the CDR3 reads TGTGCCAGCAGACCATATCAGGGGGGAACCTACGAGCAGTACTTC.